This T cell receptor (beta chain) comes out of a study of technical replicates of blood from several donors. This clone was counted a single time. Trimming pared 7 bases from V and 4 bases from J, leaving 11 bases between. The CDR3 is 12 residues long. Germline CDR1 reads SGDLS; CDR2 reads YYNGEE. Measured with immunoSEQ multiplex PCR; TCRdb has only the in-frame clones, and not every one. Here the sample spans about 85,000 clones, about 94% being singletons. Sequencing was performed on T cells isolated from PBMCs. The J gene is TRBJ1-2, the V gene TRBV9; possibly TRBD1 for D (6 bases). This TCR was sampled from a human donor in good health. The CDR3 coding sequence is TGTGCCAGCGCCACAGGGTTCTATGGCTACACCTTC. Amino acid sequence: CASATGFYGYTF.